Listed here are 23 T cell receptor beta chains from one sample, sequenced in a study of T cell responses to AZD1222 COVID-19 vaccine. Sequencing used immunoSEQ multiplex PCR; TCRdb keeps in-frame clones, though not all of them. The profile shows more than 150,000 clones, about 90% of them singletons. Sample: peripheral blood, taken 28 days after the second AZD1222 dose. Source of these receptors: an adult who received the AZD1222 COVID-19 vaccine.

The V gene is TRBV3-1 (or the pseudogene TRBV3-2), the J gene TRBJ2-3, with 7 nucleotides matching TRBD2. This CDR3 is 15 amino acids long. The V gene end was trimmed by 1 base and the J gene end by 4 bases; junction bases not matched to a gene: 5. CDR1 is LGHDT and CDR2 is YNNKEL in the germline V gene (reference sequence). The CDR3 sequence: CASSQGLATADTQYF. CDR3 in DNA: TGTGCCAGCAGCCAAGGACTAGCAACGGCAGATACGCAGTATTTT.

This rearrangement joins TRBV7-9 to TRBJ2-5; D is unresolved. Germline CDR1 reads SEHNR; CDR2 reads FQNEAQ (reference sequence). V was shortened by 3 bases and J by 7 bases, with 15 bases between the two germline ends. This CDR3 is 14 amino acids long. The CDR3 is CASSFLTVPGTQYF. CDR3 DNA: TGTGCCAGCAGCTTCCTGACGGTCCCGGGGACCCAGTACTTC. The complete variable domain, with remaining parts taken from reference TRBV7-9 and TRBJ2-5, reads DTGVSQNPRHKITKRGQNVTFRCDPISEHNRLYWYRQTLGQGPEFLTYFQNEAQLEKSRLLSDRFSAERPKGSFSTLEIQRTEQGDSAMYLCASSFLTVPGTQYFGPGTRLLVL.

The chain's CDR3 is CASSPAQGTFF. The CDR3 DNA is TGTGCCAGCTCACCAGCGCAGGGTACGTTCTTC. The V gene is TRBV18, the J gene TRBJ2-1, with D perhaps matching TRBD1 (5 bases). V was trimmed by 2 bases and J by 15 bases, leaving 11 bases between them. Germline V gives CDR1 KGHSH, CDR2 LQKENI. CDR3 size: 11 residues. The variable domain in full, completed from reference TRBV18 and TRBJ2-1, reads NAGVMQNPRHLVRRRGQEARLRCSPMKGHSHVYWYRQLPEEGLKFMVYLQKENIIDESGMPKERFSAEFPKEGPSILRIQQVVRGDSAAYFCASSPAQGTFFGPGTRLTVL.

The V call is TRBV23-1, the J call TRBJ2-5, with TRBD2 matching 10 bases. TRBV23-1 is noted as an ORF with a role that remains uncertain. The CDR3 consists of 18 residues. J lost 3 bases, V lost 0 bases, and 10 bases had no gene match. The CDR3 DNA is TGCGCCAGCAGTCAATCCCGGACTAGCGGAACGGCCAAAGAGACCCAGTACTTC. It is translated as CASSQSRTSGTAKETQYF.

The gene calls are TRBV9 and TRBJ2-5, with 8 bases lining up with TRBD1. The V segment lost 3 bases and the J segment 2 bases; nucleotides outside the gene matches: 12. Germline assignment: CDR1 SGDLS and CDR2 YYNGEE. This CDR3 has 17 residues. CDR3 in amino acids: CASSAPRTDRAQETQYF. The CDR3, as DNA: TGTGCCAGCAGCGCCCCCCGGACGGACAGGGCACAAGAGACCCAGTACTTC.

This chain connects TRBV7-2 to TRBJ2-3; D is ambiguous. Germline V CDR1 and CDR2: SGHTA, FQGNSA. V was shortened by 1 base and J by 5 bases, with 7 bases between the two germline ends. CDR3 length equals 13 residues. The CDR3 DNA reads as TGTGCCAGCAGCTTAGAGGTCGGAGATACGCAGTATTTT. It codes for CASSLEVGDTQYF.

V gene TRBV30 combines with J gene TRBJ1-5; D perhaps matches TRBD1 (6 bases). CDR1 is GTSNPN and CDR2 is SVGIG in the germline V gene (reference sequence). The CDR3 length is 14 residues. Trimming took 0 bases from V and 4 from J, leaving 10 bases between them. The DNA for the CDR3 is TGTGCCTGGAGTGTACAGGGTGTAAATCAGCCCCAGCATTTT. It specifies CAWSVQGVNQPQHF.

The chain employs TRBV7-2 and TRBJ2-6; no reliable D call. CDR1 and CDR2 (germline): SGHTA, FQGNSA. Trimming shortened V by 0 bases and J by 0 bases, and 15 bases separated the two germline ends. This CDR3 spans 19 amino acids. This CDR3 reads CASSLAGRAYSSGANVLTF. CDR3 nucleotide sequence: TGTGCCAGCAGCTTAGCGGGTAGAGCTTATAGCTCTGGGGCCAACGTCCTGACTTTC.

The chain recombines TRBV5-1 with TRBJ2-7; D is perhaps TRBD2 (5 bases). The germline V gene encodes CDR1 SGHRS and CDR2 YFSETQ. The ends were cut back, 4 bases at V and 2 bases at J, with 13 bases in the middle. This CDR3 has 14 amino acids. CDR3 protein: CASSQPAATYEQYF. DNA for the CDR3: TGCGCCAGCAGCCAGCCAGCGGCCACCTACGAGCAGTACTTC.

The genes are TRBV19 and TRBJ1-6, with D perhaps TRBD1 (5 bases). The CDR3 has 16 residues. The V gene's germline CDR1 is LNHDA and CDR2 SQIVND (reference sequence). Trimming took off 3 bases at V and 7 bases at J, with 16 bases between the two ends. The CDR3 region is CASSIRKSGTNSPLHF. Here the CDR3 DNA reads TGTGCCAGTAGTATCCGGAAATCAGGGACGAATTCACCCCTCCACTTT.

The CDR3 nucleotides are TGTGCCAGCAGCGTAGGTCCTGCCCTTAACTATGGCTACACCTTC. It specifies CASSVGPALNYGYTF. The genes are TRBV9 and TRBJ1-2; no clear D. V was clipped by 0 bases and J by 1 base, with 10 bases between them. This CDR3 spans 15 amino acids. Germline V gene lookup returns CDR1 SGDLS and CDR2 YYNGEE.

The rearrangement uses TRBV7-8 and TRBJ2-7; TRBD2 aligns across 13 bases. CDR3 length: 16 residues. Germline trimming cut 3 bases from V and 4 bases from J; bases unmatched to any gene: 6. Germline V CDR1 and CDR2: SGHVS, FQNEAQ. CDR3 nucleotide sequence: TGTGCCAGCAGCTTGGAGCCGGGACTAGCGGGATACGAGCAGTACTTC. It codes for CASSLEPGLAGYEQYF.

V and J are TRBV30 and TRBJ1-2, with 8 bases that match TRBD1. The germline CDR1 and CDR2 sequences are GTSNPN and SVGIG (reference sequence). The CDR3 has 13 residues. J gave up 1 base and V 5 bases, and 3 bases lay outside the gene matches. The CDR3 DNA reads as TGTGCCTGGGGGACAGGCGATAACTATGGCTACACCTTC. This gives the protein CAWGTGDNYGYTF.

This sequence joins TRBV9 and TRBJ2-1; the match to TRBD1 covers 11 bases. Germline V gives CDR1 SGDLS, CDR2 YYNGEE. The CDR3 is 16 residues long. Trimming cost V 3 bases and J 7 bases; bases outside gene matches: 9. The CDR3 sequence: CASSAQAGTGGNEQFF. Written as DNA, the CDR3 is TGTGCCAGCAGCGCCCAAGCCGGGACAGGGGGTAATGAGCAGTTCTTC.

This chain uses TRBV27 with TRBJ2-5; D call uncertain. Germline V gene lookup returns CDR1 MNHEY and CDR2 SMNVEV (reference sequence). V lost 0 bases and J 0 bases, leaving 2 bases between the germline ends. The CDR3 totals 13 residues. CDR3 sequence reads: CASSLSYQETQYF. As DNA, the CDR3 is TGTGCCAGCAGTTTATCGTACCAAGAGACCCAGTACTTC.

This clone was recorded once. CDR3 protein: CASSAQGFSETQYF. The CDR3 coding sequence is TGTGCCAGCAGCGCCCAGGGTTTTTCGGAGACCCAGTACTTC. The rearrangement joins TRBV9 to TRBJ2-5; D may be TRBD1 (5 bases). The CDR3 sequence is 14 residues long. Germline V lookup: CDR1 SGDLS, CDR2 YYNGEE. The V gene lost 3 bases and the J gene lost 5 bases, with 14 bases spanning the gap.

The CDR3 loop is CASSFGTGVAFF. CDR3 sequence (DNA): TGTGCCAGCAGCTTTGGAACAGGGGTAGCTTTCTTT. This chain joins TRBV11-3 and TRBJ1-1; 7 nucleotides align to TRBD1. The CDR3 runs 12 residues. CDR1 SGHNT and CDR2 YENEEA come from the germline V gene. V lost 3 bases, J lost 10 bases, and 5 bases stayed unmatched. Variable domain in full (rest from reference TRBV11-3 and TRBJ1-1): EAGVVQSPRYKIIEKKQPVAFWCNPISGHNTLYWYLQNLGQGPELLIRYENEEAVDDSQLPKDRFSAERLKGVDSTLKIQPAELGDSAVYLCASSFGTGVAFFGQGTRLTVV.

The chain joins TRBV28 to TRBJ1-1, with D unresolved. The CDR3 has 13 residues. The germline gives CDR1 MDHEN, CDR2 SYDVKM. Trimming took 6 bases from V and 2 from J, leaving 10 bases between them. This chain's CDR3 is CASREDGNTEAFF. The CDR3 DNA follows: TGTGCCAGCAGGGAGGACGGAAACACTGAAGCTTTCTTT.

The chain recombines TRBV30 with TRBJ2-7; maybe TRBD2 (5 bases). The V end lost 3 bases, the J end lost 0 bases, and 12 bases lay between the germline ends. The CDR3 is 14 amino acids. Germline assignment: CDR1 GTSNPN and CDR2 SVGIG (reference sequence). The CDR3, as DNA: TGTGCCTGGAGGCGGACGGGGAGCTCCTACGAGCAGTACTTC. As protein: CAWRRTGSSYEQYF.

The V and J genes are TRBV6-2 or TRBV6-3 and TRBJ2-3, with a tentative D call TRBD2 (7 bases). The V gene's germline CDR1 is MNHEY and CDR2 SVGEGT. CDR3 length: 17 amino acids. The V end lost 6 bases, the J end lost 6 bases, and 25 bases lay between the germline ends. CDR3 residues: CASSSPVGGGPRDTQYF. In nucleotides, the CDR3 is TGTGCCAGCAGCTCCCCCGTTGGGGGGGGGCCCAGGGATACGCAGTATTTT.

The V and J genes are TRBV6-5 and TRBJ1-5; TRBD1 matches 8 bases. Per germline, CDR1 MNHEY and CDR2 SVGAGI. CDR3 length equals 15 residues. Trimming at V came to 7 bases and at J to 3 bases, leaving 8 bases not matched to a gene. The CDR3 loop is CASTRGRGLNQPQHF. The CDR3 nucleotides read TGTGCCAGCACCCGGGGCAGGGGGCTCAATCAGCCCCAGCATTTT.

The rearrangement links TRBV7-9 to TRBJ2-3; 9 nucleotides align to TRBD2. Germline CDR1 and CDR2: SEHNR and FQNEAQ (reference sequence). Unmatched junction bases numbered 14, after V lost 4 bases and J lost 0 bases. The CDR3 runs 19 residues. CDR3 protein: CASSSRTRTSAVSTDTQYF. CDR3 bases: TGTGCCAGCAGCTCAAGGACGAGGACTAGCGCTGTTAGCACAGATACGCAGTATTTT.

The chain is built from TRBV19 and TRBJ2-1; TRBD2 agrees at 7 bases. CDR3 length equals 12 residues. Trimming cost V 5 bases and J 9 bases; bases outside gene matches: 4. Per the germline V gene, CDR1 is LNHDA and CDR2 is SQIVND (reference sequence). This CDR3 reads CASSPGTTEQFF. For the CDR3, the DNA is TGTGCCAGTAGTCCCGGGACTACTGAGCAGTTCTTC. The full variable domain, in which reference TRBV19 and TRBJ2-1 provide the parts outside the CDR3, is DGGITQSPKYLFRKEGQNVTLSCEQNLNHDAMYWYRQDPGQGLRLIYYSQIVNDFQKGDIAEGYSVSREKKESFPLTVTSAQKNPTAFYLCASSPGTTEQFFGPGTRLTVL.